This TCR beta chain was identified in a study of T cell responses to AZD1222 COVID-19 vaccine. Broader study findings: Donors in the cohort were predominantly white British and more often female, and clonal diversity was possibly underestimated.

This clone is a singleton in its sample. Its antigen is currently unknown. TCRdb's table, derived via immunoSEQ multiplex PCR, lists solely in-frame clones and lacks some. The repertoire holds over 50,000 clones, approximately 80% seen once, with roughly 5.2% in the top ten. The specimen was peripheral blood, collected 28 days after the second AZD1222 dose. The source of this sequence is an adult who received the AZD1222 COVID-19 vaccine.

CDR3 protein: CASSLVAGGVGNTIYF. The CDR3 nucleotides are TGTGCCAGCAGCTTAGTCGCAGGGGGCGTAGGAAACACCATATATTTT. The chain joins TRBV11-2 to TRBJ1-3, with 8 bases aligning to TRBD1. V lost 1 base to trimming and J lost 4 bases; unmatched junction nucleotides: 6. The CDR3 loop spans 16 amino acids. CDR1 and CDR2 (germline): SGHAT, FQNNGV.